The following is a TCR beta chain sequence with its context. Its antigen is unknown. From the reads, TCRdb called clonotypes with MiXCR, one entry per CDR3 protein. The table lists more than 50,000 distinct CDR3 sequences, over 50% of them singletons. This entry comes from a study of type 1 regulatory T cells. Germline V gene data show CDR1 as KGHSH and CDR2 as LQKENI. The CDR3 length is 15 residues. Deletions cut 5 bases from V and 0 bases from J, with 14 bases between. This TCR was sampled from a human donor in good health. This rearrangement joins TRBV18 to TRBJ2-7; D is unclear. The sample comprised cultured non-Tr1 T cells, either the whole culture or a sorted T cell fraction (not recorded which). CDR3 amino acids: CASSATGVNSYEQYF. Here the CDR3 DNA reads TGTGCCAGCTCAGCGACCGGCGTCAACTCCTACGAGCAGTACTTC.